Listed below are T cell receptor beta chains from one sample, sequenced in a study of cytomegalovirus exposure and HLA in healthy donors. Assay used: immunoSEQ multiplex PCR; TCRdb lists only in-frame clones, some missing. The sample holds 150,000 to 200,000 clones; approximately 80% are singletons and the top ten take approximately 15%. Sequencing was performed on PBMCs. The receptors here all came from a woman in her thirties or forties in good health and CMV-seronegative. CDR3s include the opening cysteine and the closing phenylalanine or tryptophan. D genes are given only for firm matches. The size entry is marked missing in some rows and otherwise reads once, few, many or a size class.

j_call | v_call | cdr3_length | d_call | clone_size | cdr3_nt | cdr3_aa
TRBJ2-7 | TRBV7-2 | 14 | . | . | TGTGCCAGCAGCTTAGAACTATCGTACTACGAGCAGTACTTC | CASSLELSYYEQYF
TRBJ2-3 | TRBV6-1 | 15 | . | . | TGTGCCAGCAGTGAACCGGACATAGGCACAGATACGCAGTATTTT | CASSEPDIGTDTQYF
TRBJ2-5 | TRBV9 | 15 | TRBD1 | . | TGTGCCAGCAGCTTCCGGGACAGGGATCAAGAGACCCAGTACTTC | CASSFRDRDQETQYF
TRBJ2-1 | TRBV7-3 | 15 | TRBD2 | . | TGTGCCAGCAGCTCTCATGCGGGAGGGGGGTATGAGCAGTTCTTC | CASSSHAGGGYEQFF
TRBJ1-3 | TRBV7-2 | 19 | TRBD1 | few | TGTGCCAGCAGCCTACGGACAGGGGACAACCCCCGTAGGAAGAACACCATATATTTT | CASSLRTGDNPRRKNTIYF
TRBJ1-2 | TRBV28 | 13 | . | . | TGTGCCAGCAGTTCCCAGGTTATCGGTGGCTACACCTTC | CASSSQVIGGYTF
TRBJ2-5 | TRBV29-1 | 13 | TRBD1 | once | TGCAGCGTTGTGAGGACAGGGGATGGGGAGCAGTACTTC | CSVVRTGDGEQYF
TRBJ2-7 | TRBV4-1 | 13 | . | . | TGCGCCAGCAGCCAGGAACAGGGCTACGAGCAGTACTTC | CASSQEQGYEQYF
TRBJ2-7 | TRBV4-3 | 15 | TRBD1 | . | TGCGCCAGCAGCCGAGTACCGGGACAGGGGTACGAGCAGTACTTC | CASSRVPGQGYEQYF
TRBJ1-1 | TRBV5-1 | 13 | TRBD1 | . | TGCGCCAGCCGCGAACAGGGGAGCACTGAAGCTTTCTTT | CASREQGSTEAFF
TRBJ1-1 | TRBV19 | 15 | . | . | TGTGCCAGTAGTAGGGGACTCGGATCTAACACTGAAGCTTTCTTT | CASSRGLGSNTEAFF
TRBJ1-1 | TRBV5-4 | 13 | . | . | TGTGCCAGCAGCCCCGTGGGGGGTACTGAAGCTTTCTTT | CASSPVGGTEAFF
TRBJ1-5 | TRBV7-3 | 10 | . | . | TGTGCCAGCAGCTTACGGCCCCAGCATTTT | CASSLRPQHF
TRBJ2-1 | TRBV7-9 | 12 | . | . | TGTGCCAGCAGCACGGGGTGGTCGGGGAAGTTCTTC | CASSTGWSGKFF
TRBJ1-2 | TRBV30 | 15 | . | . | TGTGCCTGGAGTGTACGGCAACGGAGTTCCTATGGCTACACCTTC | CAWSVRQRSSYGYTF
TRBJ1-2 | TRBV10-2 | 13 | . | . | TGCGCCAGCAGTGATGACACTAACTATGGCTACACCTTC | CASSDDTNYGYTF
TRBJ1-4 | TRBV11-3 | 12 | . | few | TGTGCCAGCAGCCAAGGAGGTGAAAAACTGTTTTTT | CASSQGGEKLFF
TRBJ2-7 | TRBV28 | 15 | TRBD1 | . | TGTGCCAGCAGCCCTTATGGACAGGGGGCCTACGAGCAGTACTTC | CASSPYGQGAYEQYF
TRBJ2-7 | TRBV4-1 | 14 | . | few | TGCGCCAGCAGCCAAGCGGGAGTCGGATACGAGCAGTACTTC | CASSQAGVGYEQYF
TRBJ1-1 | TRBV6-4 | 13 | . | . | TGTGCCAGCAGTGCCAGTTCCCGTGGTGAAGCTTTCTTT | CASSASSRGEAFF
TRBJ1-5 | TRBV6-1 | 14 | TRBD1 | once | TGTGCCAGCAGCATTGGGACAGAACATCAGCCCCAGCATTTT | CASSIGTEHQPQHF
TRBJ1-5 | TRBV6-6 | 16 | TRBD1 | . | TGTGCCAGCAGTCCGAGACAGGGGGAGGTAGGTCAGCCCCAGCATTTT | CASSPRQGEVGQPQHF
TRBJ2-7 | TRBV2 | 11 | . | once | TGTGCCAGCATTCTGGCGGAGGAGCAGTACTTC | CASILAEEQYF
TRBJ2-3 | TRBV19 | 14 | . | once | TGTGCCTGTAAGAGGGAGGTAGGCACAGATACGCAGTATTTT | CACKREVGTDTQYF
TRBJ2-7 | TRBV29-1 | 14 | TRBD1 | . | TGCAGCGTTATTTATAGGGACAGGGGGCGGGGGCAGTACTTC | CSVIYRDRGRGQYF
TRBJ2-1 | TRBV6-1 | 15 | TRBD2 | . | TGTGCCAGCAGTCAAACCAGCGGGGGGGCCGATGAGCAGTTCTTC | CASSQTSGGADEQFF
TRBJ1-1 | TRBV19 | 14 | . | . | TGTGCCAGTATTCGGCCCGGACAGAACACTGAAGCTTTCTTT | CASIRPGQNTEAFF
TRBJ2-1 | TRBV18 | 16 | TRBD1 | . | TGTGCCAGCTCACCAACGACCGGGACAGGGAGGATAGAGCAGTTCTTC | CASSPTTGTGRIEQFF
TRBJ2-2 | TRBV9 | 12 | . | . | TGTGCCGGGGGGTCTGGGGCCGGGGAGCTGTTTTTT | CAGGSGAGELFF
TRBJ1-6 | TRBV19 | 14 | . | . | TGTCCGAAGGAGGTAAGCTCCTATAATTCACCCCTCCACTTT | CPKEVSSYNSPLHF
TRBJ2-5 | TRBV5-1 | 14 | TRBD1 | . | TGCGCCAGCAGCTTGGAACAGGGGGTTTGGACCCAGTACTTC | CASSLEQGVWTQYF
TRBJ1-3 | TRBV6-6 | 16 | . | few | TGTGCCAGCACTCAACAGGCCTCAAGCTCTGGAAACACCATATATTTT | CASTQQASSSGNTIYF
TRBJ2-7 | TRBV29-1 | 12 | . | . | TGCAGCTTCTGGACAGATACCTACGAGCAGTACTTC | CSFWTDTYEQYF
TRBJ2-5 | TRBV5-6 | 17 | . | . | TGTGCCAGCAGCTTGTTCGGCAGGCTCAATACCCAAGAGACCCAGTACTTC | CASSLFGRLNTQETQYF
TRBJ2-6 | TRBV4-3 | 17 | . | . | TGCGCCAGCAGCCAAGGAGCAGGGCTTTCTGGGGCCAACGTCCTGACTTTC | CASSQGAGLSGANVLTF
TRBJ2-7 | TRBV28 | 14 | . | . | TGTGCCAGCATGACGGGCCACAGGAACTACGAGCAGTACTTC | CASMTGHRNYEQYF
TRBJ2-5 | TRBV5-1 | 15 | . | . | TGCGCCAGCAGCAAAACGACAGGCCCTCAAGAGACCCAGTACTTC | CASSKTTGPQETQYF
TRBJ1-4 | TRBV2 | 14 | . | few | TGTGCCAGCAGTGCGCAGGGGTATAATGAAAAACTGTTTTTT | CASSAQGYNEKLFF
TRBJ2-7 | TRBV10-3 | 16 | . | . | TGTGCCATCAGCCCGAGGGGGGGGGTCGATGGCTACGAGCAGTACTTC | CAISPRGGVDGYEQYF
TRBJ2-7 | TRBV5-4 | 13 | . | . | TGTGCCAGCAGCTTGGGAGGAACATACGAGCAGTACTTC | CASSLGGTYEQYF
TRBJ2-2 | TRBV27 | 15 | . | . | TGTGCCAGCAGTTTAAGCCAGGGGAGGGGCGGGGAGCTGTTTTTT | CASSLSQGRGGELFF
TRBJ1-6 | TRBV6-5 | 12 | TRBD1 | . | TGTGCCACCTCGACAGGGGATTCACCCCTCCACTTT | CATSTGDSPLHF
TRBJ2-3 | TRBV28 | 15 | TRBD2 | . | TGTGCCAGCAGTCGACTAGCGGGAGGTGGAGATACGCAGTATTTT | CASSRLAGGGDTQYF
TRBJ1-1 | TRBV5-6 | 16 | TRBD1 | few | TGTGCCAGCAGCTTGGGACAGGGGGCGCGGTACACTGAAGCTTTCTTT | CASSLGQGARYTEAFF
TRBJ1-4 | TRBV10-2 | 14 | TRBD1 | . | TGCGCCAGCAGACACAGGGGCCTTAATGAAAAACTGTTTTTT | CASRHRGLNEKLFF
TRBJ2-7 | TRBV7-2 | 14 | . | . | TGTGCCAGCAGCTGGGTTGAATTGGGGGGCGAGCAGTACTTC | CASSWVELGGEQYF
TRBJ2-6 | TRBV18 | 17 | . | . | TGTGCCAGCTCACCTTCCGGAAGGGGGACTGGGGCCAACGTCCTGACTTTC | CASSPSGRGTGANVLTF
TRBJ1-1 | TRBV5-6 | 12 | . | . | TGTGCCAGCAGCCCCTGGAACACTGAAGCTTTCTTT | CASSPWNTEAFF
TRBJ1-4 | TRBV29-1 | 14 | TRBD1 | once | TGCAGCGTTGAAGTCGGGACAGTGAATGAAAAACTGTTTTTT | CSVEVGTVNEKLFF
TRBJ2-5 | TRBV7-7 | 14 | TRBD2 | . | TGTGCCAGCAGCTTGGTAGCGGGGTTGCAGACCCAGTACTTC | CASSLVAGLQTQYF
TRBJ2-3 | TRBV11-1 | 15 | TRBD1 | . | TGTGCCAGCAGCCTCGACAGGGGAACATGGGATACGCAGTATTTT | CASSLDRGTWDTQYF